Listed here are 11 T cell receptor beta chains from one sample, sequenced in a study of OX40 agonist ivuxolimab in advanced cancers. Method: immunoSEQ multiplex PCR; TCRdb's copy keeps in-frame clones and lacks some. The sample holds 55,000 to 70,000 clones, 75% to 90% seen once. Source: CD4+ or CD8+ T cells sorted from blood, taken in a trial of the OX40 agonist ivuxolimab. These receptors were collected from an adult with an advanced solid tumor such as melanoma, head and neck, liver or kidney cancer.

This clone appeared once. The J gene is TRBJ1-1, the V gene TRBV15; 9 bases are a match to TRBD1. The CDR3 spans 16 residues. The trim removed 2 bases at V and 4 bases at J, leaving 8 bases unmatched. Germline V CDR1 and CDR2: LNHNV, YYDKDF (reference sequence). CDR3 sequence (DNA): TGTGCCACCAGCAGAAACCTTGGACAGGGGATCACTGAAGCTTTCTTT. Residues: CATSRNLGQGITEAFF.

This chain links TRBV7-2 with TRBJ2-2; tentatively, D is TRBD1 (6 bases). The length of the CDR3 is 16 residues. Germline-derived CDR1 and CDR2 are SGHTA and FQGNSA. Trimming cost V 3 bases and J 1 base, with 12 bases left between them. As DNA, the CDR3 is TGTGCCAGCAGCTTCTCAGAGACAGGGAACACCGGGGAGCTGTTTTTT. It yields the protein CASSFSETGNTGELFF.

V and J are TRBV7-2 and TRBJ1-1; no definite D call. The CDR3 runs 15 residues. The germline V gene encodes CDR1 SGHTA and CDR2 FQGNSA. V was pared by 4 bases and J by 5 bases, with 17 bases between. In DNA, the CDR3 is TGTGCCAGCAGCTCATATGAAGCGAGCAAAACTGAAGCTTTCTTT. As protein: CASSSYEASKTEAFF. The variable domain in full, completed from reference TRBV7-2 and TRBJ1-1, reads GAGVSQSPSNKVTEKGKDVELRCDPISGHTALYWYRQSLGQGLEFLIYFQGNSAPDKSGLPSDRFSAERTGGSVSTLTIQRTQQEDSAVYLCASSSYEASKTEAFFGQGTRLTVV.

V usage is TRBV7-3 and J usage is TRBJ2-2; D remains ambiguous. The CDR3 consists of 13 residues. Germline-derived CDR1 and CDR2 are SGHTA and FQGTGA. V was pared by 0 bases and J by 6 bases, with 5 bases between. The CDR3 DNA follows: TGTGCCAGCAGCTTAACTTCCGCCGGGGAGCTGTTTTTT. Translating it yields CASSLTSAGELFF.

The CDR3 DNA sequence: TGCGCCAGCAGCCCGGGCGGGGCGCGAGATGGAAACACCATATATTTT. It translates to CASSPGGARDGNTIYF. V and J are TRBV5-1 and TRBJ1-3, with D possibly matching TRBD1 (5 bases). The V gene lost 4 bases and the J gene lost 3 bases, with 17 bases spanning the gap. Germline assignment: CDR1 SGHRS and CDR2 YFSETQ. The CDR3 has 16 residues.

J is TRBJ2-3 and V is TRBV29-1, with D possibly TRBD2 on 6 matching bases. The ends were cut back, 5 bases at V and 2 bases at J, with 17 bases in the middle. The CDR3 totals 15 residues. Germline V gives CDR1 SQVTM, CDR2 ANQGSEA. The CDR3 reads CSVWRVIGFTDTQYF. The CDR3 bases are TGCAGCGTTTGGAGGGTCATAGGATTCACAGATACGCAGTATTTT.

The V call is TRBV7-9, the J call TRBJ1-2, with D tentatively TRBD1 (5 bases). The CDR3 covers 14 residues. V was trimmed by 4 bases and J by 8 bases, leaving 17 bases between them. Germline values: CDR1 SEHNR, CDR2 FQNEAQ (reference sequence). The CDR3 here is CASSSGTAIGGYTF. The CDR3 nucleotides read TGTGCCAGCAGCTCAGGGACGGCCATCGGGGGCTACACCTTC.

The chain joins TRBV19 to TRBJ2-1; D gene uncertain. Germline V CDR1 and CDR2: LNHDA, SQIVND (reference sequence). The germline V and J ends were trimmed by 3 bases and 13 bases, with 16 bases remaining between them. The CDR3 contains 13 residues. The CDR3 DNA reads TGTGCCAGTAGTATGGTACCTCCCGCGCCCCAGTTCTTC. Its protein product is CASSMVPPAPQFF. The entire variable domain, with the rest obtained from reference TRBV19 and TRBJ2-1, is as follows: DGGITQSPKYLFRKEGQNVTLSCEQNLNHDAMYWYRQDPGQGLRLIYYSQIVNDFQKGDIAEGYSVSREKKESFPLTVTSAQKNPTAFYLCASSMVPPAPQFFGPGTRLTVL.

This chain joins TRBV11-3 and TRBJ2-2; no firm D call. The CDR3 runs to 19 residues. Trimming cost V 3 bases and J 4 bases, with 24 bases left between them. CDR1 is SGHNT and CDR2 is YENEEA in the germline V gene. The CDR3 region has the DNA TGTGCCAGCAGCTTCTGTGTCTCAGGTAACCCTCGCGGCACCGGGGAGCTGTTTTTT. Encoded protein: CASSFCVSGNPRGTGELFF. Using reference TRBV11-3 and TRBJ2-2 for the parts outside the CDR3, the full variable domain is EAGVVQSPRYKIIEKKQPVAFWCNPISGHNTLYWYLQNLGQGPELLIRYENEEAVDDSQLPKDRFSAERLKGVDSTLKIQPAELGDSAVYLCASSFCVSGNPRGTGELFFGEGSRLTVL.

Here the CDR3 DNA reads TGTGCCAGCAGTTCGATACCGGGACAGGGGAATGAGCAGTTCTTC. Translating gives CASSSIPGQGNEQFF. The V and J genes are TRBV27 and TRBJ2-1; 10 bases are shared with TRBD1. The CDR3 length is 15 residues. The V gene's germline CDR1 is MNHEY and CDR2 SMNVEV (reference sequence). With 4 bases clipped from V and 7 bases from J, the junction kept 7 bases outside the gene matches.

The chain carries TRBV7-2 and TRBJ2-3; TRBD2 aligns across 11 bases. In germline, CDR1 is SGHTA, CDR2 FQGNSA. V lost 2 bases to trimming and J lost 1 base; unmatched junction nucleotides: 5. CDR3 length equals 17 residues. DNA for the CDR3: TGTGCCAGCAGCTTACCAACGACTAGCGGGGGCACAGATACGCAGTATTTT. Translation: CASSLPTTSGGTDTQYF.